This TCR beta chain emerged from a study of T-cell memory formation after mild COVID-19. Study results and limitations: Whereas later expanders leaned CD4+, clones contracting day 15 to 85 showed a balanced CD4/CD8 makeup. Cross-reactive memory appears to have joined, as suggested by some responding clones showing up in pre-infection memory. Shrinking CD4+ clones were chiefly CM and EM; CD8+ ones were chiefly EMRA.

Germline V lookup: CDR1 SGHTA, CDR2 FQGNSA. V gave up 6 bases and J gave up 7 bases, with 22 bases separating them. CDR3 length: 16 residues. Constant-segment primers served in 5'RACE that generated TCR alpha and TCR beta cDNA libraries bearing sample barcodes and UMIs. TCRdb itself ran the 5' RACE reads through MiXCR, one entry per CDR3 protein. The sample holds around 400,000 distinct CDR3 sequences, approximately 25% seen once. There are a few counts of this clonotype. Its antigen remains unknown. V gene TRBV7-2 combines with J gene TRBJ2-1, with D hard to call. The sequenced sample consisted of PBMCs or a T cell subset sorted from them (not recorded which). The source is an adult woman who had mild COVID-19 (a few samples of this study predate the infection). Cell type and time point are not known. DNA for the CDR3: TGTGCCAGCAGTCCCGACCGGGTAGTCCGGGCTAATGAGCAGTTCTTC. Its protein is CASSPDRVVRANEQFF.